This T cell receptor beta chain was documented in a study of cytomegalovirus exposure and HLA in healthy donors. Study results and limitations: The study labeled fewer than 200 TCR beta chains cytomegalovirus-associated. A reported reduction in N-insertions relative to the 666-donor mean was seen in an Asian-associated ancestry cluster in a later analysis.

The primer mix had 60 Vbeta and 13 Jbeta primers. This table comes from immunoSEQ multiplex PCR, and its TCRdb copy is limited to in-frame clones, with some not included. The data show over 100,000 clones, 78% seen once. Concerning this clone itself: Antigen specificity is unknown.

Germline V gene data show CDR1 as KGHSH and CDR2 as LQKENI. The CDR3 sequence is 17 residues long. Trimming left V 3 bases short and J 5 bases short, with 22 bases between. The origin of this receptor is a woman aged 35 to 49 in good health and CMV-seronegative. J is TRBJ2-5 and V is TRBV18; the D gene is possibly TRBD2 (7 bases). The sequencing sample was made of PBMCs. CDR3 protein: CASSPLAGGRLFETQYF. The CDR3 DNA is TGTGCCAGCTCACCCTTGGCCGGGGGGCGATTATTTGAGACCCAGTACTTC.